Below, 8 T cell receptor beta chains from the same sample are listed, as sequenced in a study of TIL therapy for anti-PD-1-resistant metastatic lung cancer. Time point: pre-treatment sample, taken before nivolumab and TIL therapy. This was the immunoSEQ v3 assay. Assay: immunoSEQ multiplex PCR; the TCRdb copy retains only in-frame clones and omits some. The data hold roughly 57,000 clones, with about 81% observed a single time. The specimen was blood, collected at baseline. These receptors were collected from a person between 30 and 80 years old with non-small cell lung cancer.

J is TRBJ2-5 and V is TRBV5-1; 13 bases are a match to TRBD2. V shed 5 bases and J 3 bases; nucleotides not matched to a gene: 4. This CDR3 contains 15 residues. The V gene's germline CDR1 is SGHRS and CDR2 YFSETQ. The CDR3 protein is CASRGLAGVEETQYF. The CDR3 DNA is TGCGCCAGCAGAGGACTAGCGGGAGTAGAAGAGACCCAGTACTTC.

The DNA of the CDR3 is TGTGCCTGGAGCCGGGACAGAGGAAACACCATATATTTT. Protein sequence: CAWSRDRGNTIYF. The chain uses TRBV30 and TRBJ1-3, with 7 bases fitting TRBD1. CDR1 and CDR2 from the germline V gene are GTSNPN and SVGIG (reference sequence). Trimming at V came to 3 bases and at J to 4 bases, leaving 3 bases not matched to a gene. The CDR3 has 13 amino acids.

V and J are TRBV28 and TRBJ1-5; D is unclear. This CDR3 contains 11 residues. Germline V gene sequence: CDR1 MDHEN, CDR2 SYDVKM. The germline V and J ends were trimmed by 5 bases and 7 bases, with 6 bases remaining between them. Here the CDR3 reads CASSMWQPQHF. CDR3 DNA: TGTGCCAGCAGTATGTGGCAGCCCCAGCATTTT.

This chain's CDR3 is CASSSLGTRQETQYF. CDR3 nucleotides: TGTGCCAGCAGCTCTCTGGGCACTCGACAAGAGACCCAGTACTTC. V gene TRBV7-2 combines with J gene TRBJ2-5; unclear D gene. Between the trimmed V and J ends, which lost 4 bases and 2 bases, there was a span of 14 bases. CDR3 length equals 15 residues. The germline gives CDR1 SGHTA, CDR2 FQGNSA.

J is TRBJ2-2 and V is TRBV4-2; possible D gene TRBD2, 5 bases. Per germline, CDR1 LGHNA and CDR2 YNFKEQ. V was cut by 1 base and J by 7 bases, with 16 bases left in between. CDR3 length: 16 residues. CDR3 region: CASSQGALGFYGELFF. In nucleotides, the CDR3 is TGTGCCAGCAGCCAAGGAGCACTAGGATTTTACGGGGAGCTGTTTTTT.

The chain links TRBV6-5 to TRBJ2-2; 9 positions agree with TRBD1. This CDR3 has 16 amino acids. Germline V gene lookup returns CDR1 MNHEY and CDR2 SVGAGI. Trimming removed 0 bases from V and 3 bases from J; junction bases left unmatched: 2. Written as DNA, the CDR3 is TGTGCCAGCAGTTACTCTCGGACAGGGGACACCGGGGAGCTGTTTTTT. It translates to CASSYSRTGDTGELFF.

The chain couples TRBV7-2 to TRBJ2-7; 11 bases match TRBD1. This CDR3 has 14 residues. The ends lost 6 bases at V and 4 bases at J; junction bases unmatched: 5. Germline CDR1 SGHTA, CDR2 FQGNSA. The CDR3 reads CASSSGQGAYEQYF. For the CDR3, the DNA is TGTGCCAGCAGTTCTGGACAGGGGGCTTACGAGCAGTACTTC.

The V and J genes are TRBV7-3 and TRBJ2-1, with 7 bases that match TRBD2. Trimming at V came to 1 base and at J to 3 bases, leaving 9 bases not matched to a gene. The CDR3 is 17 residues long. CDR1 and CDR2 from the germline V gene are SGHTA and FQGTGA. CDR3 region: CASSLRVGGSDYNEQFF. The CDR3 nucleotides are TGTGCCAGCAGCTTAAGAGTGGGCGGGAGTGACTACAATGAGCAGTTCTTC.